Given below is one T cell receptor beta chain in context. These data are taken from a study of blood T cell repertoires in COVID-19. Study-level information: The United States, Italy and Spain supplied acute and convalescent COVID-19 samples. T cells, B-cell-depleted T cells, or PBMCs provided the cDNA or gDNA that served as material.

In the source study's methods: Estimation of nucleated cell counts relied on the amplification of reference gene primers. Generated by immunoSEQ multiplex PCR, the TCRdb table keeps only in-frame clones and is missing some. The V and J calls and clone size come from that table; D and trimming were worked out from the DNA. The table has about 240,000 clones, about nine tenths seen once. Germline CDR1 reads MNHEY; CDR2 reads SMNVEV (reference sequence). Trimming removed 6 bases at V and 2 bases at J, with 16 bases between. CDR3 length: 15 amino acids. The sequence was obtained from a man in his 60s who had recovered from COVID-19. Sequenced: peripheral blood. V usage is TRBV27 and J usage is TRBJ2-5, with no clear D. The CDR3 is CASSPLGTGQETQYF. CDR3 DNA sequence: TGTGCCAGCAGCCCCCTCGGAACGGGTCAAGAGACCCAGTACTTC.